Ten or more counts support the clone carrying this T cell receptor beta chain. V lost 0 bases and J lost 2, with 10 bases in between. Germline V gene lookup returns CDR1 SGDLS and CDR2 YYNGEE. The CDR3 totals 15 residues. This record belongs to a study of T-cell reconstitution after alpha-beta-depleted transplantation in children. It was with unique molecular identifiers that the TCRbeta library was prepared. TCRdb used MiXCR to reprocess the PCR reads, holding one entry per CDR3 protein. Altogether 200,000 to 300,000 distinct CDR3 sequences are present, around 13% being singletons, with the ten largest covering over 2.5%.

This sequence was found in a human donor who donated a stem cell graft to a child with acute lymphoblastic leukemia. Here the sequenced sample was PBMCs from the stem cell graft donor, taken from the stem cell graft. The rearrangement uses TRBV9 and TRBJ2-3, with D possibly matching TRBD2 (5 bases). In DNA, the CDR3 is TGTGCCAGCAGCGTAGGCGGCGGGCCCACAGATACGCAGTATTTT. Protein: CASSVGGGPTDTQYF.